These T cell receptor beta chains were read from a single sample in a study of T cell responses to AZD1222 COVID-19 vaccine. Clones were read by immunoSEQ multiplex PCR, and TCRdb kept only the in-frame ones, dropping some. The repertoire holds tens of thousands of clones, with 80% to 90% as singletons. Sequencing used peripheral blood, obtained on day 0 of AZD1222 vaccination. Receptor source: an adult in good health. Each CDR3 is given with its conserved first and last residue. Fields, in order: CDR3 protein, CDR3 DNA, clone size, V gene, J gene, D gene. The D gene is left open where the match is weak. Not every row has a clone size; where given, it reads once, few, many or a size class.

cdr3_aa: CASTIQGLGEKLFF
cdr3_nt: TGTGCCAGCACCATCCAGGGGCTGGGAGAAAAACTGTTTTTT
clone_size: NA
v_call: TRBV6-5
j_call: TRBJ1-4
d_call: NA

cdr3_aa: CASSRTRATDTQYF
cdr3_nt: TGTGCCAGCAGCCGGACTAGGGCCACAGATACGCAGTATTTT
clone_size: NA
v_call: TRBV7-6
j_call: TRBJ2-3
d_call: TRBD2

cdr3_aa: CASSLTDTQYF
cdr3_nt: TGTGCCAGCAGCCTGACAGATACGCAGTATTTT
clone_size: once
v_call: TRBV3-1/TRBV3-2
j_call: TRBJ2-3
d_call: NA

cdr3_aa: CASSSPPLTGGNQPNSNQPQHF
cdr3_nt: TGTGCCAGCAGCTCTCCTCCTCTGACAGGGGGCAACCAGCCTAATAGCAATCAGCCCCAGCATTTT
clone_size: once
v_call: TRBV13
j_call: TRBJ1-5
d_call: TRBD1

cdr3_aa: CASSRHTNTEAFF
cdr3_nt: TGTGCCAGCAGCAGACACACCAACACTGAAGCTTTCTTT
clone_size: NA
v_call: TRBV9
j_call: TRBJ1-1
d_call: NA

cdr3_aa: CASSFITGTDNYGYTF
cdr3_nt: TGTGCCAGCAGCTTTATAACCGGGACGGATAACTATGGCTACACCTTC
clone_size: NA
v_call: TRBV5-4
j_call: TRBJ1-2
d_call: NA

cdr3_aa: CSVAGSRTGELFF
cdr3_nt: TGCAGCGTTGCGGGGAGCCGCACCGGGGAGCTGTTTTTT
clone_size: NA
v_call: TRBV29-1
j_call: TRBJ2-2
d_call: NA

cdr3_aa: CAIRKGQLLAKNIQYF
cdr3_nt: TGTGCCATCAGAAAAGGACAGTTGCTAGCCAAAAACATTCAGTACTTC
clone_size: NA
v_call: TRBV10-3
j_call: TRBJ2-4
d_call: NA

cdr3_aa: CASSLLQPSGRSTDTQYF
cdr3_nt: TGTGCCAGCAGTCTCCTCCAACCTAGCGGGAGGAGCACAGATACGCAGTATTTT
clone_size: NA
v_call: TRBV27
j_call: TRBJ2-3
d_call: TRBD2

cdr3_aa: CASSALNTGTGGYEQYF
cdr3_nt: TGTGCCAGCAGTGCCCTGAACACCGGGACAGGGGGATACGAGCAGTACTTC
clone_size: once
v_call: TRBV28
j_call: TRBJ2-7
d_call: TRBD1

cdr3_aa: CASSIPGFEQYF
cdr3_nt: TGTGCCAGCAGTATCCCAGGGTTCGAGCAGTACTTC
clone_size: NA
v_call: TRBV28
j_call: TRBJ2-7
d_call: NA

cdr3_aa: CASSPGLAGYNEQFF
cdr3_nt: TGTGCCAGCAGTCCTGGACTAGCGGGTTACAATGAGCAGTTCTTC
clone_size: NA
v_call: TRBV28
j_call: TRBJ2-1
d_call: TRBD2

cdr3_aa: CASTSGNTEAFF
cdr3_nt: TGCGCCAGCACCTCAGGGAACACTGAAGCTTTCTTT
clone_size: once
v_call: TRBV23-1
j_call: TRBJ1-1
d_call: NA

cdr3_aa: CASSSGTDYYYEQYF
cdr3_nt: TGTGCCAGCAGCTCGGGAACAGATTACTACTACGAGCAGTACTTC
clone_size: NA
v_call: TRBV7-9
j_call: TRBJ2-7
d_call: NA

cdr3_aa: CASHRDGELFF
cdr3_nt: TGTGCCTCACACCGGGACGGGGAGCTGTTTTTT
clone_size: NA
v_call: TRBV6-6
j_call: TRBJ2-2
d_call: NA